This T cell receptor (beta chain) was sequenced for a study of T cell repertoires in cytomegalovirus infection. As for the study in general: Both CMV infection and a matching HLA type were indicated by public TCR beta signatures.

CDR3 length: 15 amino acids. V lost 0 bases and J lost 6, with 14 bases in between. Germline V gives CDR1 SGHTA, CDR2 FQGNSA. This clonotype showed up many times. Its matching antigen is unknown. MiXCR was run by TCRdb on the reads, yielding one entry per CDR3 protein. The sample holds about 310,000 distinct CDR3 sequences, 20% to 30% seen once. The rearrangement uses TRBV7-2 and TRBJ1-2; the D gene is possibly TRBD1 (6 bases). The specimen was cultured PBMCs, collected from culture after CMV antigen stimulation. The receptor comes from a human donor in good health (CMV status not recorded). Some clones in this sample may be carry-over from other donors' samples. The CDR3 DNA reads TGTGCCAGCAGCTTAGCTTTTTCGGGGGCAGATGGCTACACCTTC. It encodes CASSLAFSGADGYTF.